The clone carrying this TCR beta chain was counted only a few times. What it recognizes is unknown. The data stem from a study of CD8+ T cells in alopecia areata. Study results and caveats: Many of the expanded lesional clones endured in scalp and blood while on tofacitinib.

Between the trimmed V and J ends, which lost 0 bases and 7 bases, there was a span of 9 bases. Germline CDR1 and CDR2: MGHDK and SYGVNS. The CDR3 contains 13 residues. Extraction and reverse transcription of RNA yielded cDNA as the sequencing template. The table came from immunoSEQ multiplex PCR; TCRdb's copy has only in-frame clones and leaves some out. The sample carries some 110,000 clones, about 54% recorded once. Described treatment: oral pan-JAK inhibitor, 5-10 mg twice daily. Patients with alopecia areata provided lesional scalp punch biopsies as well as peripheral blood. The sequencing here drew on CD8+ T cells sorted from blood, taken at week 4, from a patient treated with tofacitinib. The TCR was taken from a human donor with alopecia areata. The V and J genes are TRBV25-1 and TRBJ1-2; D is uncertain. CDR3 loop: CASSEYRGLGYTF. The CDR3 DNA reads TGTGCCAGCAGTGAATATCGAGGGCTTGGCTACACCTTC.